This TCR beta chain emerged from a study of T cell responses to AZD1222 COVID-19 vaccine. The repertoire was sequenced with immunoSEQ multiplex PCR; TCRdb's copy has only in-frame clones and lacks some. The sample records roughly 150,000 clones, roughly nine tenths being singletons. On this clone itself: Its target is not known.

Trimming pared 9 bases from V and 1 base from J, leaving 19 bases between. From germline, CDR1 is SGHNT and CDR2 YYREEE (reference sequence). The CDR3 contains 15 residues. Whole-study findings and limits: There were repertoire samples only from the period after the peak T cell response. Clonal diversity was possibly underestimated, and white British individuals and females predominated among donors. Only five to seven AZD1222 recipients tested seropositive at baseline.

This TCR was sampled from an adult who received the AZD1222 COVID-19 vaccine. The chain is built from TRBV5-4 and TRBJ1-1; possible D gene TRBD1, 6 bases. The specimen comprised peripheral blood, sampled 28 days after the second AZD1222 dose. The CDR3, as DNA: TGTGCCACAAAAAAACTAGGACAGCCGAACACTGAAGCTTTCTTT. It yields the protein CATKKLGQPNTEAFF.